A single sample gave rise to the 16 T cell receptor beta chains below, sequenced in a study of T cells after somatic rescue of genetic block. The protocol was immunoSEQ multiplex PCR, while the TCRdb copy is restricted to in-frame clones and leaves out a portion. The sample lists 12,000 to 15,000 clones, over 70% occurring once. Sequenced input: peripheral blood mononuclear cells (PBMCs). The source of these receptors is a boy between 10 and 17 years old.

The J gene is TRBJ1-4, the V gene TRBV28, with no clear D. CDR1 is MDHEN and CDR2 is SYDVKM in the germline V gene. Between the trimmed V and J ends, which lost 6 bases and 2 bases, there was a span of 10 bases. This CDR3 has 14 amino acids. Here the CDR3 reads CASSLGGTNEKLFF. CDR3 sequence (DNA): TGTGCCAGCAGCCTTGGTGGGACTAATGAAAAACTGTTTTTT.

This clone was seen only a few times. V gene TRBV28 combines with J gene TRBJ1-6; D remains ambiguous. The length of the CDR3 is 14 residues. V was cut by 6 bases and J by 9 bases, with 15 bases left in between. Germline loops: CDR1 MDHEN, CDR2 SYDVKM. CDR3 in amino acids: CASRSAGGVSPLHF. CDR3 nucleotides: TGTGCCAGCAGGTCCGCGGGTGGGGTTTCACCCCTCCACTTT.

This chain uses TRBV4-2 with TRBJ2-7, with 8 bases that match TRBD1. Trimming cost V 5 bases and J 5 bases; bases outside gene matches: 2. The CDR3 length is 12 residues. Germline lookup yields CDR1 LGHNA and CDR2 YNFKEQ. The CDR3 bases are TGTGCCAGCAGCTTGACAGGGGACGAGCAGTACTTC. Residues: CASSLTGDEQYF.

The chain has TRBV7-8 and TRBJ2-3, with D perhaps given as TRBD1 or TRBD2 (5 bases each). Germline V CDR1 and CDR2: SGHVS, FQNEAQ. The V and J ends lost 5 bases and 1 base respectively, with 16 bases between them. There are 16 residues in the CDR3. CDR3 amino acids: CASSLPFRDGTDTQYF. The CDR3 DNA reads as TGTGCCAGCAGCCTCCCTTTCCGGGACGGCACAGATACGCAGTATTTT.

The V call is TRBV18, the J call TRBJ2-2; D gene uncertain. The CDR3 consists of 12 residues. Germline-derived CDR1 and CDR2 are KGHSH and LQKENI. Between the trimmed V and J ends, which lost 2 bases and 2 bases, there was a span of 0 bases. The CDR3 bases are TGTGCCAGCTCACCAAACACCGGGGAGCTGTTTTTT. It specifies CASSPNTGELFF.

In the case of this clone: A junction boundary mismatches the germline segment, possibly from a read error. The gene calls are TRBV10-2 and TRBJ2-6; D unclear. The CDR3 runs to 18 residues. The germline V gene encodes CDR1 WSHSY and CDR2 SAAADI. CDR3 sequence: CASSMRSLLTKSGQRPDF. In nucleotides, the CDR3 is TGCGCCAGCAGTATGAGGAGCCTTCTAACAAAGTCGGGCCAACGTCCTGACTTC.

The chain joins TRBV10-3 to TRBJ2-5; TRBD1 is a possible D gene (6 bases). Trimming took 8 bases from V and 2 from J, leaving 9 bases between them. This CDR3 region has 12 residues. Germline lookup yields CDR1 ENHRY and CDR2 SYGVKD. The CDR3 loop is CAIGTTQETQYF. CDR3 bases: TGTGCCATCGGGACAACACAAGAGACCCAGTACTTC.

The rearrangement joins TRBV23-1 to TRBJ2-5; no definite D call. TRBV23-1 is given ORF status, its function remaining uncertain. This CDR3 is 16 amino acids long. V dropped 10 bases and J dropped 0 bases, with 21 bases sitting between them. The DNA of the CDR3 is TGCGCCACCCATGGACGGAAACAAGGGAACCAAGAGACCCAGTACTTC. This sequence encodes CATHGRKQGNQETQYF.

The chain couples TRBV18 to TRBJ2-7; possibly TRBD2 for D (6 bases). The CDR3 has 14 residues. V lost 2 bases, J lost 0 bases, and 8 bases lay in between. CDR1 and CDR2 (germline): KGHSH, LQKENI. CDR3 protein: CASSPTGDSYEQYF. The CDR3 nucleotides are TGTGCCAGCTCACCAACGGGGGACTCCTACGAGCAGTACTTC.

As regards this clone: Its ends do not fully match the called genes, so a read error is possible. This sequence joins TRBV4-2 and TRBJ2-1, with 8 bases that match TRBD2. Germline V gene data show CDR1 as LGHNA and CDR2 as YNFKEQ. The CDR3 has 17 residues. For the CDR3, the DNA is TGTGCCAGCAGCGAAGAAAACGGAGGCGGGAGGTACAATGAGCAGTTCTTC. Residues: CASSEENGGGRYNEQFF.

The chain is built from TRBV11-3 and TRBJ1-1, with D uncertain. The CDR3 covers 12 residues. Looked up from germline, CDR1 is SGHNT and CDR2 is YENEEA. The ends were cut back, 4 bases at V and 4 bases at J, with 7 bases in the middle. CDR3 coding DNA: TGTGCCAGCAGCTCGCGGGGCACTGAAGCTTTCTTT. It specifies CASSSRGTEAFF.

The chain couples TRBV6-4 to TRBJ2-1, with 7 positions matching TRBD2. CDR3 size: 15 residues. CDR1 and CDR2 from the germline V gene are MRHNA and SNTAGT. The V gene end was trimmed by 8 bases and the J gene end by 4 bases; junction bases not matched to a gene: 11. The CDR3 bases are TGTGCCAGCGGCCCGTCCAGCGGGGATTACAATGAGCAGTTCTTC. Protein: CASGPSSGDYNEQFF.

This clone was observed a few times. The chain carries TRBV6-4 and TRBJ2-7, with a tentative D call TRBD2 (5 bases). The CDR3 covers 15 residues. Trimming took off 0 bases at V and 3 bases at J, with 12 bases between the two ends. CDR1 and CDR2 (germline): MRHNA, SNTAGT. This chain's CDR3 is CASSDSMGRDYEQYF. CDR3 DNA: TGTGCCAGCAGTGACTCGATGGGGAGAGACTACGAGCAGTACTTC.

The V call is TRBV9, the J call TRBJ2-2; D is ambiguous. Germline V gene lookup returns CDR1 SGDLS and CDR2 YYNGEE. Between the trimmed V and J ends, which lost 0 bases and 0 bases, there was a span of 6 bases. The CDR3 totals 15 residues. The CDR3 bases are TGTGCCAGCAGCGTAGACGCAGCGAACACCGGGGAGCTGTTTTTT. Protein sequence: CASSVDAANTGELFF.

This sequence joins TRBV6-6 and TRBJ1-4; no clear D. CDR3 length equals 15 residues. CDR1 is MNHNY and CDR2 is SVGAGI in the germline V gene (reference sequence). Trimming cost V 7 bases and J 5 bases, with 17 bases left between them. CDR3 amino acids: CASTLTGQLNEKLFF. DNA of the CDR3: TGTGCCAGCACCCTAACTGGGCAGTTGAATGAAAAACTGTTTTTT.

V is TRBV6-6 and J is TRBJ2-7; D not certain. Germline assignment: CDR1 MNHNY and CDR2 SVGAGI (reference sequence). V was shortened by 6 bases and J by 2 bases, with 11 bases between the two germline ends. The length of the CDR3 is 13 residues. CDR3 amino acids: CASSSGGTYEQYF. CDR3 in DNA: TGTGCCAGCAGCTCCGGTGGAACCTACGAGCAGTACTTC.